This T cell receptor beta chain was retrieved from a study of blood T cell repertoires in COVID-19. This CDR3 has 14 amino acids. Germline V lookup: CDR1 MRHNA, CDR2 SNTAGT. V lost 5 bases to trimming and J lost 2 bases, with 12 bases between them. Recruits, aged roughly 18 to 100 years, lived in under 25 US areas. As processed by the authors: The assay estimated nucleated cells by amplifying reference gene primers. Measured with immunoSEQ multiplex PCR; TCRdb has only the in-frame clones, and not every one. V, J and clone size are taken as reported in that table, and D and trimming were inferred from the DNA itself. The sample records around 250,000 clones, 91% being singletons.

V is TRBV6-4 and J is TRBJ1-2; no clear D. This sequence originates from a human donor in a cohort exposed to, infected with or recovered from COVID-19 (not recorded which). The donor label of this sample is uncertain. Sequencing used PBMCs or T cells enriched from blood (not recorded which). In nucleotides, the CDR3 is TGTGCCAGCAGTCCAGTAGGAGGGAACTATGGCTACACCTTC. Translating it yields CASSPVGGNYGYTF.